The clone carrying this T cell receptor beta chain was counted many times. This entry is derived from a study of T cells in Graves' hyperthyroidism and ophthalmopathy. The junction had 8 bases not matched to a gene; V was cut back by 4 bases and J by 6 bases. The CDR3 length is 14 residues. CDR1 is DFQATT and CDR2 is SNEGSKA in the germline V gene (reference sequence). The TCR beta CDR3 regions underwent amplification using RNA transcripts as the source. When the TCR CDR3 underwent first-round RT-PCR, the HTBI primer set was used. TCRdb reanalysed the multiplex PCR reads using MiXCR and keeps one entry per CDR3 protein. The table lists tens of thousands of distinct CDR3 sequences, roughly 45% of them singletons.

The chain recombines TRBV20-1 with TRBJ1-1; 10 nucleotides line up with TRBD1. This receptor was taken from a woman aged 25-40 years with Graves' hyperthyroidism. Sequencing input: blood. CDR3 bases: TGCAGTGCTACTCCGACAGGGGGCCCCTCTGAAGCTTTCTTT. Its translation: CSATPTGGPSEAFF.